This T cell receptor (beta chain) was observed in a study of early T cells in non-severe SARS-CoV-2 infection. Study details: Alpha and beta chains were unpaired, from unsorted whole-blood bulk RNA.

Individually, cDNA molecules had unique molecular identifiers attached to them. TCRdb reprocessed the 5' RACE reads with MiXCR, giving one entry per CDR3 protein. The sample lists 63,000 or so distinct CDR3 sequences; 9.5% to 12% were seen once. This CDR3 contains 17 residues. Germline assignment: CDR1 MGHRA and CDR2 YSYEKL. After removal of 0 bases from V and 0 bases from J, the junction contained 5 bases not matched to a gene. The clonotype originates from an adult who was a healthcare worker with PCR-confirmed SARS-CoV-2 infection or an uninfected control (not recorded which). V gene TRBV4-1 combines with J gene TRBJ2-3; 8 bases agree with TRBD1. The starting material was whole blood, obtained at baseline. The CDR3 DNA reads TGCGCCAGCAGCCAAGAAGGGGACAGGTCGAGCACAGATACGCAGTATTTT. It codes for CASSQEGDRSSTDTQYF.